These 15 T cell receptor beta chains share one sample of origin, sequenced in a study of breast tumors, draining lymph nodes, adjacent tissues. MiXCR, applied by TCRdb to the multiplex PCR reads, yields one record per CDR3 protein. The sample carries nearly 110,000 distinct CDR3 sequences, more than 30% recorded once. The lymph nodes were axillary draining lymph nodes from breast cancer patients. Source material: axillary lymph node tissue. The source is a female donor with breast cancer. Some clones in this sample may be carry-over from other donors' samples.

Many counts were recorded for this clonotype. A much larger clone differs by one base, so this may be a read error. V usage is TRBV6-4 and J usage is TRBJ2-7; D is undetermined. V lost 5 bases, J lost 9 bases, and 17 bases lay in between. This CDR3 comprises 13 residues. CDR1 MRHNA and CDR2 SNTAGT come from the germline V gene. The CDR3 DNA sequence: TGTGCCAGCAGTCACTTCAACTCTACTTGGCAGTACTTC. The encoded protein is CASSHFNSTWQYF.

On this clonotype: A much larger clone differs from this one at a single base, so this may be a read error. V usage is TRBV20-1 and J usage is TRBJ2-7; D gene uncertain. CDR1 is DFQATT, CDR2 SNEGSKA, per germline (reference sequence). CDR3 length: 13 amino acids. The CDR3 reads CSAWTRLLYAQYF. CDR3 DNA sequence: TGCAGTGCTTGGACCAGGCTTTTATACGCGCAGTACTTC.

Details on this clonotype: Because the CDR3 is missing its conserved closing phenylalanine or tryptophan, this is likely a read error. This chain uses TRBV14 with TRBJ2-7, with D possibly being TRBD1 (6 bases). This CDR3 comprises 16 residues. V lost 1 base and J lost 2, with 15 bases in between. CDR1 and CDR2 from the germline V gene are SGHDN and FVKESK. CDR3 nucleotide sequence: TGTGCCAGCAGCCAAGGTTTAGGGGGACGGACCTACGAGCAGTACCTC. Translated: CASSQGLGGRTYEQYL.

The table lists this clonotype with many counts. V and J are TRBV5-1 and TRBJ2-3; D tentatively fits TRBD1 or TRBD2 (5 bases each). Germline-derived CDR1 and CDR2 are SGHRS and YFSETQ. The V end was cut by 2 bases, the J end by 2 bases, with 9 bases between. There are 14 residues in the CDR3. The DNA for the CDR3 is TGCGCCAGCAGCTTCGGGGCCCTCACAGATACGCAGTATTTT. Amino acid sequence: CASSFGALTDTQYF.

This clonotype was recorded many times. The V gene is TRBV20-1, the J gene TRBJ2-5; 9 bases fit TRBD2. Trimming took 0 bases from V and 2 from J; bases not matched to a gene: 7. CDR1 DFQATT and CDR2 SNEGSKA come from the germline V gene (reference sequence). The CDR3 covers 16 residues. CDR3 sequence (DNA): TGCAGTGCTAGAGATCCCTGGACTAGCGCACAAGAGACCCAGTACTTC. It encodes CSARDPWTSAQETQYF.

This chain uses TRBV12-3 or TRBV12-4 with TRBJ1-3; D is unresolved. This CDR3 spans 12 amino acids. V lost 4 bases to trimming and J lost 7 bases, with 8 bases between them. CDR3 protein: CASSYGRNTIYF. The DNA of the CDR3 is TGTGCCAGCAGTTACGGCCGCAACACCATATATTTT.

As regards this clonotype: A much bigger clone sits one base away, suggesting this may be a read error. In DNA, the CDR3 is TGTGCCAGCAGTCTGACGTTGCGGGAAAGCTCCTACGAGCAGTACTTC. It translates to CASSLTLRESSYEQYF. V usage is TRBV27 and J usage is TRBJ2-7, with D possibly matching TRBD2 (6 bases). The CDR3 has 16 residues. Germline lookup yields CDR1 MNHEY and CDR2 SMNVEV (reference sequence). Trimming stripped 5 bases from V and 0 bases from J, with 17 bases between.

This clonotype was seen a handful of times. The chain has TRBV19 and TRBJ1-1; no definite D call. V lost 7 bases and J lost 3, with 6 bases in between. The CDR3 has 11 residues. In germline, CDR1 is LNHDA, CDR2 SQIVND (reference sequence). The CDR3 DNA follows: TGTGCCAGTAACGGTTACACTGAAGCTTTCTTT. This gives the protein CASNGYTEAFF.

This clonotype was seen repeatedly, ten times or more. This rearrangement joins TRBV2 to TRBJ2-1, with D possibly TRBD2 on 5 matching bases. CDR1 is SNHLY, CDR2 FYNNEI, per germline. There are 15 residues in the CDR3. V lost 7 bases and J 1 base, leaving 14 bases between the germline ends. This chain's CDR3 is CASNTYGKSYNEQFF. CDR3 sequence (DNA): TGTGCCAGCAACACGTACGGGAAGTCCTACAATGAGCAGTTCTTC. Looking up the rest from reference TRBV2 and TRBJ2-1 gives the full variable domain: EPEVTQTPSHQVTQMGQEVILRCVPISNHLYFYWYRQILGQKVEFLVSFYNNEISEKSEIFDDQFSVERPDGSNFTLKIRSTKLEDSAMYFCASNTYGKSYNEQFFGPGTRLTVL.

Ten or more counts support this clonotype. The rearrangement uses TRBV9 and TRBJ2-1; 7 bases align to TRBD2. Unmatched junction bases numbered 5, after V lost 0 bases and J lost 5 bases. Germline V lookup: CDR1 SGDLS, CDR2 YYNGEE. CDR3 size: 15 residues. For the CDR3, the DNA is TGTGCCAGCAGCGTAGCGGGAGGAGGCAACAATGAGCAGTTCTTC. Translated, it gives CASSVAGGGNNEQFF.

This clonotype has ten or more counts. CDR3 residues: CASSSGQGYYNEQFF. CDR3 nucleotides: TGTGCCAGCAGCTCGGGACAGGGGTACTACAATGAGCAGTTCTTC. The V gene is TRBV5-8, the J gene TRBJ2-1; TRBD1 matches at 10 bases. This CDR3 has 15 residues. V shed 3 bases, J shed 3 bases, and the junction held 3 bases outside the gene matches. CDR1 and CDR2 from the germline V gene are SGHTS and YDEGEE.

For the CDR3, the DNA is TGTGCCAGCACCCCCCGTCGAGGGCTTACAGATACGCAGTATTTT. Its translation is CASTPRRGLTDTQYF. This chain joins TRBV5-4 and TRBJ2-3; maybe TRBD2 (5 bases). V was trimmed by 6 bases and J by 3 bases, leaving 17 bases between them. The CDR3 spans 15 residues. Germline CDR1 reads SGHNT; CDR2 reads YYREEE (reference sequence).

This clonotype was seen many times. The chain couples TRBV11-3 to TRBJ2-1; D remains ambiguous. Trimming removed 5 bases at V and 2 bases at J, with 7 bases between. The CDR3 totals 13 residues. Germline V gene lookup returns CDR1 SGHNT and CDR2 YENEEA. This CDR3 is CASSHRAYNEQFF. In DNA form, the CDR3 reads TGTGCCAGCAGCCACCGGGCCTACAATGAGCAGTTCTTC.

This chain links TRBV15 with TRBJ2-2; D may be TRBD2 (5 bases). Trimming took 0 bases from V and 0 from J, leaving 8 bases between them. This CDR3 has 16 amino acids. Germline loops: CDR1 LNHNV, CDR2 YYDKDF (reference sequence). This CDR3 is CATSRDYGTNTGELFF. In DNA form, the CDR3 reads TGTGCCACCAGCAGAGATTACGGGACGAACACCGGGGAGCTGTTTTTT.

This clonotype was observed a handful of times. The CDR3 nucleotides are TGTGCCAGCAGCTTCCCGCGGGGGGGATTCACTGAAGCTTTCTTT. Translated, it gives CASSFPRGGFTEAFF. This rearrangement joins TRBV7-9 to TRBJ1-1, with a tentative D call TRBD1 (5 bases). Between the trimmed V and J ends, which lost 3 bases and 4 bases, there was a span of 15 bases. Germline V gene data show CDR1 as SEHNR and CDR2 as FQNEAQ (reference sequence). The CDR3 extends over 15 amino acids.